The clone carrying this TCR beta chain was seen a few times. This specimen belongs to a study of blood T cell repertoires in COVID-19. Study in general: Material from acute and convalescent COVID-19 was sourced from the United States, Italy and Spain. Sources were T cells, B-cell-depleted T cells, or PBMCs; the material itself was cDNA or gDNA.

With V trimmed by 0 bases and J by 11 bases, 6 bases remained unmatched. The germline V gene has CDR1 LGHDT and CDR2 YNNKEL (reference sequence). This CDR3 region has 14 residues. Original analysis: Reference gene primer amplification in the assay estimated nucleated cell counts. Assay: immunoSEQ multiplex PCR; the TCRdb copy retains only in-frame clones and omits some. The DNA was the basis for D and trimming; V, J and clone size are from that table. The sample includes some 160,000 clones, roughly 80% seen only once; the top ten take about 14%. The clonotype comes from a woman at least 80 years old with acute or convalescent COVID-19. The sample taken for sequencing was peripheral blood. The chain is built from TRBV3-1 (or the pseudogene TRBV3-2) and TRBJ2-1; 8 nucleotides agree with TRBD2. For the CDR3, the DNA is TGTGCCAGCAGCCAAGAAAAGGGACTAGTTAAGCAGTTCTTC. It specifies CASSQEKGLVKQFF.